The clone carrying this TCR beta chain came up many times. Documented time point: newly diagnosed GD, antithyroid drugs for less than 3 months. PBMC-derived RNA was used for the TCR library. This specimen belongs to a study of regulatory T cells in long-lasting Graves disease. TCR beta libraries were built with iRepertoire HTBI primers and Arm-PCR of CDR3 regions. MiXCR, applied by TCRdb to the multiplex PCR reads, yields one record per CDR3 protein. The repertoire includes under 300,000 distinct CDR3 sequences, around 19% of them detected once, and around 15% sits in the top ten. This same sample was also taken into another study, of T cells in Graves' hyperthyroidism and ophthalmopathy. That investigation notes: In the blood, most expanded thyroid clonotypes above 0.001 appeared as well.

This clonotype originated in a woman under 40 with Graves disease. Sequences were derived from peripheral blood mononuclear cells (PBMCs), sampled at new diagnosis, from a patient treated with antithyroid drugs.

The CDR3 bases are TGTGCCACCAGTGATTGGGGTACTAATCAGCCCCAGCATTTT. It encodes CATSDWGTNQPQHF. The rearrangement links TRBV24-1 to TRBJ1-5; D is ambiguous. The CDR3 spans 14 residues. Germline V gene data show CDR1 as KGHDR and CDR2 as SFDVKD. V shed 2 bases and J shed 4 bases, with 8 bases lying between them.